Shown below are 19 T cell receptor beta chains from a single sample sequenced in a study of persistence of HIV-infected CD4 T cells. The immunoSEQ assay was version 4, run in survey mode. The assay was immunoSEQ multiplex PCR, and TCRdb's table has in-frame clones only and misses some. Found here are 44,000 or so clones, approximately 90% of them singletons; the top ten hold 1.8%. No cognate antigen is known for these TCRs. Cells were stimulated nonspecifically with anti-CD3/anti-CD28 magnetic beads. Sorting of responding CD4+ T cells relied on upregulated CD40 ligand together with CD69. The sample consisted of CD4+ T cells sorted from PBMCs after roughly 18-hour stimulation, taken from a patient who received antiretroviral therapy. The origin of the receptors is an adult man with HIV who was CMV-seropositive.

The chain uses TRBV7-9 and TRBJ1-1; a possible D gene is TRBD1 (5 bases). The germline V gene encodes CDR1 SEHNR and CDR2 FQNEAQ (reference sequence). V lost 4 bases to trimming and J lost 1 base, with 16 bases between them. The CDR3 is made up of 16 amino acids. The CDR3 sequence is CASSSYGGQGNTEAFF. In DNA form, the CDR3 reads TGTGCCAGCAGCTCCTACGGTGGGCAGGGGAACACTGAAGCTTTCTTT.

This sequence joins TRBV27 and TRBJ1-2; D is perhaps TRBD1 (5 bases). V lost 3 bases and J lost 7, with 12 bases in between. Germline loops: CDR1 MNHEY, CDR2 SMNVEV (reference sequence). The CDR3 contains 13 residues. CDR3 sequence reads: CASSLFRAGGYTF. The DNA of the CDR3 is TGTGCCAGCAGTTTGTTCAGGGCTGGTGGCTACACCTTC.

Regarding this clone: The sample has other DNA sequences that encode this CDR3 too. The V call is TRBV7-3, the J call TRBJ1-1, with a tentative D call TRBD1 (6 bases). V was clipped by 3 bases and J by 1 base, with 9 bases between them. Per the germline V gene, CDR1 is SGHTA and CDR2 is FQGTGA. CDR3 size: 14 residues. The CDR3 loop reads CASSFQGQNTEAFF. The DNA of the CDR3 is TGTGCCAGCAGCTTCCAGGGACAGAACACTGAAGCTTTCTTT.

The rearrangement joins TRBV7-6 to TRBJ2-1, with TRBD2 matching over 9 bases. Germline CDR1 reads SGHVS; CDR2 reads FNYEAQ. The CDR3 is 15 residues long. V lost 1 base and J lost 4; bases outside the gene matches: 2. The CDR3 loop reads CASSLGRGGYNEQFF. The DNA of the CDR3 is TGTGCCAGCAGCTTAGGGCGGGGGGGTTACAATGAGCAGTTCTTC.

The gene calls are TRBV7-9 and TRBJ1-4; D gene unclear. V was cut by 5 bases and J by 8 bases, with 18 bases left in between. The CDR3 contains 15 residues. Germline V gene sequence: CDR1 SEHNR, CDR2 FQNEAQ (reference sequence). CDR3 DNA sequence: TGTGCCAGCAGCCCCGGAAGAGGGCAGAGAGAAAAACTGTTTTTT. Its translation: CASSPGRGQREKLFF.

The CDR3 protein is CASGGVAYGYTF. DNA of the CDR3: TGTGCCAGCGGAGGAGTAGCCTATGGCTACACCTTC. V gene TRBV21-1 combines with J gene TRBJ1-2. TRBV21-1 counts as a pseudogene. The length of the CDR3 is 12 residues.

The chain recombines TRBV5-4 with TRBJ1-1; maybe TRBD1 (6 bases). Germline-derived CDR1 and CDR2 are SGHNT and YYREEE (reference sequence). The CDR3 is made up of 15 amino acids. V lost 3 bases and J 5 bases, leaving 17 bases between the germline ends. This CDR3 is CASSSAGNRETEAFF. In DNA, the CDR3 is TGTGCCAGCAGCTCCGCCGGGAACAGGGAGACTGAAGCTTTCTTT.

The rearrangement joins TRBV24-1 to TRBJ2-3; TRBD2 aligns across 13 bases. Germline lookup yields CDR1 KGHDR and CDR2 SFDVKD. The CDR3 spans 17 residues. V lost 12 bases, J lost 2 bases, and 13 bases stayed unmatched. DNA for the CDR3: TGTGCCTCCGCTGGGGGGACTAGCGGGGTGTCCACAGATACGCAGTATTTT. This encodes CASAGGTSGVSTDTQYF.

The chain carries TRBV29-1 and TRBJ1-2; 7 nucleotides agree with TRBD1. With V trimmed by 8 bases and J by 7 bases, 10 bases remained unmatched. The CDR3 has 12 amino acids. Germline assignment: CDR1 SQVTM and CDR2 ANQGSEA. The CDR3 region is CSTSGTVSGYTF. CDR3 coding DNA: TGCAGCACATCCGGGACAGTGAGTGGCTACACCTTC.

The rearrangement uses TRBV28 and TRBJ1-1; 7 positions match TRBD1. J was trimmed by 4 bases and V by 5 bases; bases with no gene match: 10. The CDR3 covers 15 residues. Germline values: CDR1 MDHEN, CDR2 SYDVKM. The CDR3 is CASSLVVQGRTEAFF. CDR3 nucleotides: TGTGCCAGCAGTCTAGTAGTACAGGGGCGCACTGAAGCTTTCTTT.

CDR3 DNA sequence: TGTGCCAGCCAAACAGGCACCTCCTACAATGAGCAGTTCTTC. This gives the protein CASQTGTSYNEQFF. The chain combines TRBV6-5 with TRBJ2-1, with TRBD1 as a possible D gene (5 bases). CDR1 and CDR2 (germline): MNHEY, SVGAGI. The CDR3 spans 14 residues. Trimming took 8 bases from V and 0 from J, leaving 11 bases between them.

This clone was counted once. The V and J genes are TRBV5-4 and TRBJ1-4, with D possibly matching TRBD1 (5 bases). This CDR3 is 16 amino acids long. The germline V and J ends were trimmed by 2 bases and 0 bases, with 11 bases remaining between them. The germline V gene has CDR1 SGHNT and CDR2 YYREEE (reference sequence). CDR3 nucleotides: TGTGCCAGCAGCTTTGGGGGGGATGCAACTAATGAAAAACTGTTTTTT. Its protein is CASSFGGDATNEKLFF.

The CDR3 DNA sequence: TGTGCCAGCAACCCCGGCGGCCGAGGACAGATCGGAAACACCATATATTTT. Residues: CASNPGGRGQIGNTIYF. The genes are TRBV7-9 and TRBJ1-3; D possibly corresponds to TRBD1 (6 bases). Germline V gene lookup returns CDR1 SEHNR and CDR2 FQNEAQ (reference sequence). The CDR3 totals 17 residues. V was shortened by 7 bases and J by 4 bases, with 23 bases between the two germline ends.

The chain combines TRBV5-1 with TRBJ2-2; no firm D call. The germline V gene has CDR1 SGHRS and CDR2 YFSETQ. This CDR3 comprises 15 residues. V lost 5 bases, J lost 0 bases, and 11 bases lay in between. CDR3 loop: CASRFEPTNTGELFF. CDR3 DNA sequence: TGCGCCAGCAGATTTGAGCCCACGAACACCGGGGAGCTGTTTTTT.

V gene TRBV5-6 combines with J gene TRBJ2-4; 9 bases match TRBD1. Looked up from germline, CDR1 is SGHDT and CDR2 is YYEEEE. The CDR3 is made up of 15 amino acids. After removal of 4 bases from V and 9 bases from J, the junction contained 11 bases not matched to a gene. CDR3 nucleotides: TGTGCCAGCAGCACTACCCCGGGACAGGGTTTCATTCAGTACTTC. Its translation: CASSTTPGQGFIQYF.

The chain is built from TRBV12-3 or TRBV12-4 and TRBJ1-2; D unresolved. The length of the CDR3 is 11 residues. Trimming shortened V by 3 bases and J by 8 bases, and 7 bases separated the two germline ends. The CDR3 coding sequence is TGTGCCAGCAGTTTTGGGGTCGGCTACACCTTC. Encoded protein: CASSFGVGYTF.

The J gene is TRBJ1-4, the V gene TRBV29-1; 7 positions match TRBD1. V gave up 6 bases and J gave up 6 bases; unmatched junction bases: 7. Germline values: CDR1 SQVTM, CDR2 ANQGSEA. The CDR3 is 13 residues long. CDR3 sequence reads: CSVTGSGHEKLFF. The CDR3 DNA follows: TGCAGCGTGACAGGGTCGGGGCATGAAAAACTGTTTTTT.

This clone was seen a single time. Other nucleotide sequences from this sample produce the same CDR3. The chain links TRBV12-3 or TRBV12-4 to TRBJ2-7; D unclear. Deletions cut 1 base from V and 1 base from J, with 5 bases between. The CDR3 is made up of 13 amino acids. The CDR3 is CASSLGSSYEQYF. The CDR3 DNA follows: TGTGCCAGCAGTTTAGGGTCTTCCTACGAGCAGTACTTC.

The chain couples TRBV6-1 to TRBJ1-4; no reliable D call. V lost 0 bases and J lost 8, with 4 bases in between. The germline V gene has CDR1 MNHNS and CDR2 SASEGT. This CDR3 comprises 12 residues. CDR3 nucleotide sequence: TGTGCCAGCAGTGAAGCTGGCGAAAAACTGTTTTTT. Protein: CASSEAGEKLFF.